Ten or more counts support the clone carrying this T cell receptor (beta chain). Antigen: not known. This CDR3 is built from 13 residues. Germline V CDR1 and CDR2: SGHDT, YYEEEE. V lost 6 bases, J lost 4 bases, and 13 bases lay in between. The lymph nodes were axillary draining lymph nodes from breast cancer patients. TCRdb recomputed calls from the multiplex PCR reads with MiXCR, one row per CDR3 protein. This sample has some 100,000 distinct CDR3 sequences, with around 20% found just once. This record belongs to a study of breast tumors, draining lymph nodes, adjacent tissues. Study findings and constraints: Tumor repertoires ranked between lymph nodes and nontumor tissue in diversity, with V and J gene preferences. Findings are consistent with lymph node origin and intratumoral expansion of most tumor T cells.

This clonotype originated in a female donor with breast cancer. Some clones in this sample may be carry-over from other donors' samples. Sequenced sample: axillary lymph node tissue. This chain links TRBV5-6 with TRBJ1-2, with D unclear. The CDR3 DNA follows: TGTGCCAGCACCGTAACAGCGACCTATGGCTACACCTTC. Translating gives CASTVTATYGYTF.